The 8 T cell receptor beta chains reported below all come from one sample, sequenced in a study of OX40 agonist ivuxolimab in advanced cancers. Profiled with immunoSEQ multiplex PCR; TCRdb holds only in-frame clones, not every one. The sample records more than 75,000 clones, approximately 84% being singletons. The sample in question was CD4+ or CD8+ T cells sorted from blood, obtained in a trial of the OX40 agonist ivuxolimab. The source of these receptors is an adult with an advanced solid tumor such as melanoma, head and neck, liver or kidney cancer.

The chain combines TRBV5-8 with TRBJ1-2; tentative D call: TRBD1 (5 bases). V was cut by 7 bases and J by 7 bases, with 17 bases left in between. The germline V gene encodes CDR1 SGHTS and CDR2 YDEGEE. This CDR3 has 13 amino acids. This CDR3 is CASGKKQESGYTF. Written as DNA, the CDR3 is TGTGCCAGCGGGAAAAAACAGGAAAGTGGCTACACCTTC.

This clone was picked up a small number of times. V is TRBV18 and J is TRBJ1-5, with D unresolved. Germline V gives CDR1 KGHSH, CDR2 LQKENI. This CDR3 contains 11 residues. Between the trimmed V and J ends, which lost 0 bases and 10 bases, there was a span of 4 bases. DNA of the CDR3: TGTGCCAGCTCACCACCGGGACCCCAGCATTTT. This encodes CASSPPGPQHF. Variable domain in full (rest from reference TRBV18 and TRBJ1-5): NAGVMQNPRHLVRRRGQEARLRCSPMKGHSHVYWYRQLPEEGLKFMVYLQKENIIDESGMPKERFSAEFPKEGPSILRIQQVVRGDSAAYFCASSPPGPQHFGDGTRLSIL.

This chain joins TRBV27 and TRBJ2-7; TRBD1 matches 9 bases. The CDR3 consists of 15 residues. Germline CDR1 and CDR2: MNHEY and SMNVEV (reference sequence). Unmatched junction bases numbered 9, after V lost 4 bases and J lost 5 bases. CDR3 DNA: TGTGCCAGCAGTTCGCGGACAGGGGAATACCACGAGCAGTACTTC. This gives the protein CASSSRTGEYHEQYF.

The chain joins TRBV29-1 to TRBJ2-1, with D tentatively TRBD1 (6 bases). From germline, CDR1 is SQVTM and CDR2 ANQGSEA. This CDR3 is 11 amino acids long. V was clipped by 8 bases and J by 4 bases, with 9 bases between them. CDR3 sequence reads: CSFRGYNEQFF. CDR3 nucleotide sequence: TGCAGCTTCAGGGGTTACAATGAGCAGTTCTTC.

The rearrangement joins TRBV7-9 to TRBJ1-2; D gene unclear. CDR3 size: 12 residues. Looked up from germline, CDR1 is SEHNR and CDR2 is FQNEAQ (reference sequence). V lost 5 bases, J lost 4 bases, and 8 bases lay in between. CDR3: CASSHRAYGYTF. In DNA form, the CDR3 reads TGTGCCAGCAGCCATAGGGCCTATGGCTACACCTTC. The complete variable domain, with remaining parts taken from reference TRBV7-9 and TRBJ1-2, reads DTGVSQNPRHKITKRGQNVTFRCDPISEHNRLYWYRQTLGQGPEFLTYFQNEAQLEKSRLLSDRFSAERPKGSFSTLEIQRTEQGDSAMYLCASSHRAYGYTFGSGTRLTVV.

The CDR3 DNA sequence: TGTGCCATCAGTATGGGACTAGCAACTGCAGATACGCAGTATTTT. It is translated as CAISMGLATADTQYF. The chain uses TRBV10-3 and TRBJ2-3; TRBD2 agrees at 9 bases. Germline V gives CDR1 ENHRY, CDR2 SYGVKD. V was clipped by 5 bases and J by 4 bases; unmatched bases: 7. CDR3 length: 15 residues.

V is TRBV9 and J is TRBJ2-7; 9 bases match TRBD2. The CDR3 covers 15 residues. The germline gives CDR1 SGDLS, CDR2 YYNGEE. The J segment lost 4 bases and the V segment lost 0 bases, leaving 5 bases of the junction unmatched. The CDR3: CASSVGASGAYEQYF. CDR3 DNA: TGTGCCAGCAGCGTAGGGGCTAGCGGGGCATACGAGCAGTACTTC.

This clone came up a few times. The chain joins TRBV4-2 to TRBJ1-2; D unclear. The CDR3 is made up of 14 amino acids. Looked up from germline, CDR1 is LGHNA and CDR2 is YNFKEQ. The V end lost 0 bases, the J end lost 4 bases, and 9 bases lay between the germline ends. The CDR3 sequence is CASSQEVGSYGYTF. The CDR3 DNA reads TGTGCCAGCAGCCAAGAGGTTGGGAGCTATGGCTACACCTTC.